This T cell receptor (beta chain) was recovered during a study of T cell repertoires in cytomegalovirus infection. Study-wide context: CMV infection plus the matching HLA type was flagged by public TCR beta signatures. Study outcomes and limitations: Accumulated public TCR beta family frequency recognized individuals carrying CMV together with the relevant HLA. HLA-C-restricted CMV clonotypes gave the most frequent clonotype in two of eight donors.

On this clonotype itself: What it recognizes is unknown.

TCRdb used MiXCR to reprocess the reads, holding one entry per CDR3 protein. This table holds hundreds of thousands of distinct CDR3 sequences, roughly 22% found once. Trimming removed 8 bases from V and 5 bases from J; junction bases left unmatched: 3. Germline lookup yields CDR1 SNHLY and CDR2 FYNNEI. This CDR3 spans 14 amino acids. Source material: CD8+ T cells from PBMCs. The V call is TRBV2, the J call TRBJ1-6; TRBD1 aligns across 10 bases. This receptor was obtained from a human donor in good health (CMV status not recorded). Some clones in this sample may be carry-over from other donors' samples. CDR3 in amino acids: CASSGTGDNSPLHF. The DNA for the CDR3 is TGTGCCAGCTCCGGGACAGGGGATAATTCACCCCTCCACTTT.